What follows are 10 T cell receptor beta chains derived from one specimen sequenced in a study of blood T cell repertoires in COVID-19. Produced via immunoSEQ multiplex PCR; TCRdb's table is partial and in-frame only. The data contain about 250,000 clones, about 90% of them seen just once; the ten biggest clones take up about 1.3%. Sequencing was performed on peripheral blood. Source of these receptors: a man older than 75 with acute or convalescent COVID-19.

The rearrangement uses TRBV4-2 and TRBJ2-5, with D possibly TRBD2 on 7 matching bases. CDR3 length: 14 residues. The V gene's germline CDR1 is LGHNA and CDR2 YNFKEQ. V was pared by 3 bases and J by 4 bases, with 12 bases between. DNA of the CDR3: TGTGCCAGCAGCCATGGGGGGGGGCCAGAGACCCAGTACTTC. As protein: CASSHGGGPETQYF.

The chain combines TRBV19 with TRBJ2-7; 9 bases fit TRBD2. The CDR3 totals 15 residues. Germline V CDR1 and CDR2: LNHDA, SQIVND (reference sequence). V gave up 6 bases and J gave up 4 bases; unmatched junction bases: 10. CDR3 amino acids: CASSLAAGGPYEQYF. The CDR3 bases are TGTGCCAGTAGCCTAGCTGCGGGAGGGCCGTACGAGCAGTACTTC.

V usage is TRBV6-2 or TRBV6-3 and J usage is TRBJ2-5; possibly TRBD1 for D (5 bases). The V gene's germline CDR1 is MNHEY and CDR2 SVGEGT. V was trimmed by 6 bases and J by 1 base, leaving 9 bases between them. The CDR3 runs 13 residues. CDR3 sequence: CASSLDSQETQYF. For the CDR3, the DNA is TGTGCCAGCAGCCTTGACAGCCAAGAGACCCAGTACTTC.

The CDR3 bases are TGCGCCAGCAGGAGGGCCTGGGGGGACGAGCAGTACTTC. This encodes CASRRAWGDEQYF. The chain has TRBV5-1 and TRBJ2-7, with D possibly being TRBD2 (6 bases). CDR3 length: 13 residues. From germline, CDR1 is SGHRS and CDR2 YFSETQ. Between the trimmed V and J ends, which lost 5 bases and 5 bases, there was a span of 14 bases. Filled out from reference TRBV5-1 and TRBJ2-7, the complete variable domain reads KAGVTQTPRYLIKTRGQQVTLSCSPISGHRSVSWYQQTPGQGLQFLFEYFSETQRNKGNFPGRFSGRQFSNSRSEMNVSTLELGDSALYLCASRRAWGDEQYFGPGTRLTVT.

The chain recombines TRBV29-1 with TRBJ2-1; 12 nucleotides match TRBD2. V dropped 8 bases and J dropped 7; count of bases not matched to a gene: 9. Germline V gene lookup returns CDR1 SQVTM and CDR2 ANQGSEA. The CDR3 has 14 residues. CDR3 protein: CSSISSGGANEQFF. For the CDR3, the DNA is TGCAGCTCCATCTCTAGCGGGGGGGCAAATGAGCAGTTCTTC.

The chain joins TRBV5-4 to TRBJ2-2; D is undetermined. V was shortened by 4 bases and J by 1 base, with 2 bases between the two germline ends. CDR3 length: 12 residues. Germline V lookup: CDR1 SGHNT, CDR2 YYREEE (reference sequence). CDR3: CASSRNTGELFF. The DNA of the CDR3 is TGTGCCAGCAGCCGGAACACCGGGGAGCTGTTTTTT.

This sequence joins TRBV7-2 and TRBJ2-5, with 8 bases that match TRBD2. Germline V CDR1 and CDR2: SGHTA, FQGNSA. This CDR3 contains 16 residues. Losses at the gene ends were 3 bases for V and 4 bases for J; bases not matched to a gene: 10. In nucleotides, the CDR3 is TGTGCCAGCAGCTTTAGCCCCGGGGGGGCAGGAGAGACCCAGTACTTC. Translated: CASSFSPGGAGETQYF.

This clone was recorded only once. The V call is TRBV21-1, the J call TRBJ1-1; the D segment call TRBD1 is taken from the table without a DNA check. TRBV21-1 is a documented pseudogene. This CDR3 is built from 16 residues. The CDR3 is CASSKALTAMDTEAFF. The CDR3 DNA reads TGTGCCAGCAGCAAAGCGCTAACAGCCATGGACACTGAAGCTTTCTTT.

The count of this clone is one. This chain links TRBV11-2 with TRBJ1-1, with 12 bases fitting TRBD1. The germline V gene encodes CDR1 SGHAT and CDR2 FQNNGV. This CDR3 has 15 residues. V gave up 5 bases and J gave up 1 base; unmatched junction bases: 2. The CDR3 reads CASSLGQGANTEAFF. CDR3 in DNA: TGTGCCAGCAGCCTGGGACAGGGGGCGAACACTGAAGCTTTCTTT. Full variable domain (remainder filled in from reference TRBV11-2 and TRBJ1-1): EAGVAQSPRYKIIEKRQSVAFWCNPISGHATLYWYQQILGQGPKLLIQFQNNGVVDDSQLPKDRFSAERLKGVDSTLKIQPAKLEDSAVYLCASSLGQGANTEAFFGQGTRLTVV.

This clone was found once. The V and J genes are TRBV7-9 and TRBJ2-7, with 7 bases identical to TRBD1. Germline V gene lookup returns CDR1 SEHNR and CDR2 FQNEAQ (reference sequence). V gave up 3 bases and J gave up 0 bases; unmatched junction bases: 5. CDR3 length: 15 residues. Here the CDR3 reads CASSLVGQNSYEQYF. Written as DNA, the CDR3 is TGTGCCAGCAGCTTGGTGGGACAGAACTCCTACGAGCAGTACTTC.